A selection of T cell receptor beta chains follows, all from one sample in a study of STAT5B mutations in CD4+ large granular lymphocyte leukemia. The repertoire was sequenced with immunoSEQ multiplex PCR; TCRdb's copy has only in-frame clones and lacks some. The table records about 45,000 clones, just over 85% of them present only once. The sequencing sample was made of CD4+ T cells from blood buffy coats. The receptors were gathered from a human donor in good health. Each CDR3 is given without its conserved first and last residue.

>TRBV30|TRBJ1-6
AWNGQSYRSPLH
>TRBV4-3|TRBJ2-7
ASSQFIGIYEQY
>TRBV11-2|TRBJ1-6
ASSPGGRNNSPLH
>TRBV9|TRBJ2-6
ASTKAGALSGADVLT
>TRBV15|TRBJ1-4
ATSRDPGEKLF
>TRBV10-3|TRBJ1-1
AIKGDSTEAF
>TRBV7-2|TRBJ2-7
ASSFLGGASYEQY
>TRBV7-9|TRBJ2-3
ASSLGQGRNTQY
>TRBV5-1|NA
ASRTGTPYEQY
>TRBV19|TRBJ2-2
ASSMTSGSTLDTGELF